This T cell receptor (beta chain) comes out of a study of blood T cell repertoires in COVID-19. CDR1 and CDR2 (germline): SEHNR, FQNEAQ (reference sequence). The germline V and J ends were trimmed by 5 bases and 3 bases, with 13 bases remaining between them. CDR3 length: 14 amino acids. Sequencing used immunoSEQ multiplex PCR; TCRdb keeps in-frame clones, though not all of them. The sample holds fewer than 600,000 clones; approximately 88% are singletons and the top ten take approximately 1.8%. V is TRBV7-9 and J is TRBJ1-1; D gene ambiguous. Sequencing was done on a sample of PBMCs or T cells enriched from blood (not recorded which). The clonotype comes from a woman aged 40 to 50 who had recovered from COVID-19. The CDR3 nucleotides are TGTGCCAGCAGCGGCTACGGGGAGGACACTGAAGCTTTCTTT. This sequence encodes CASSGYGEDTEAFF.